A selection of T cell receptor beta chains follows, all from one sample in a study of beta chain features in type 1 diabetes. Libraries were prepared by immunoSEQ multiplex PCR; TCRdb keeps only in-frame clonotypes and omits some of them. The data show hundreds of thousands of clones, over 10% seen once. Sequencing was carried out using naive CD4+ T cells from blood. These receptors all come from a young man in good health. Each CDR3 is given with its conserved first and last residue. Fields, in order: clone size, D gene, V gene, J gene, CDR3 DNA, CDR3 protein. A D gene is named only where the DNA matches it firmly. Clone size is not always given. Where it is, it says once, few, many or a class for expanded clones.

-,-,TRBV10-3,TRBJ2-5,TGTGCCTCTGGACAGGAGGGAGAGACCCAGTACTTC,CASGQEGETQYF
few,TRBD2,TRBV7-9,TRBJ2-3,TGTGCCACGGAACTAGCGGGGTGGGCAGACCCAACAGATACGCAGTATTTT,CATELAGWADPTDTQYF
-,-,TRBV7-3,TRBJ1-1,TGTGCCAGCAGCTTAGAGGCAGGAGGGAACACTGAAGCTTTCTTT,CASSLEAGGNTEAFF
few,TRBD1,TRBV9,TRBJ2-6,TGTGCCAGCAGCGTTGCCGGGACAGCGAGCTCTGGGGCCAACGTCCTGACTTTC,CASSVAGTASSGANVLTF
few,-,TRBV28,TRBJ1-1,TGTGCCAGCAGTTTTTGGCCTTCCACTGAAGCTTTCTTT,CASSFWPSTEAFF
few,-,TRBV19,TRBJ2-1,TGTGCCAGTAGCAAGAGGCCCTACAATGAGCAGTTCTTC,CASSKRPYNEQFF
-,TRBD1,TRBV6-5,TRBJ2-7,TGTGCCAGCAGTTACACAGGGGGCCTTTCCTACGAGCAGTACTTC,CASSYTGGLSYEQYF
few,-,TRBV10-3,TRBJ2-2,TGTGCCATCAGTGGCGGAGGCACCGGGGAGCTGTTTTTT,CAISGGGTGELFF
few,-,TRBV29-1,TRBJ2-1,TGCAGCGCCGTTCGAGACTCCTACAATGAGCAGTTCTTC,CSAVRDSYNEQFF
few,-,TRBV25-1,TRBJ2-1,TGTGCCAGCAATACCGAGGGGGGACAGCTACCTTGGAATGAGCAGTTCTTC,CASNTEGGQLPWNEQFF
-,TRBD2,TRBV7-2,TRBJ2-3,TGTGCCAGCAGCTTAGGGCTAGCGGGACCCAGCACAGATACGCAGTATTTT,CASSLGLAGPSTDTQYF
-,TRBD1,TRBV28,TRBJ2-5,TGTGCCAGCAGACCTCCAGGGGGCAGGGAGACCCAGTACTTC,CASRPPGGRETQYF
-,TRBD1,TRBV15,TRBJ1-5,TGTGCCACCAGCATGGACAGGAGCTATCAGCCCCAGCATTTT,CATSMDRSYQPQHF
few,TRBD2,TRBV15,TRBJ2-7,TGTGCCACCAGCAGAGGAACGGGAGGACGTTACGAGCAGTACTTC,CATSRGTGGRYEQYF
-,-,TRBV19,TRBJ2-7,TGTGCCAGTAGTGCCATTAGGGGGGAGCAGTACTTC,CASSAIRGEQYF
-,TRBD2,TRBV5-6,TRBJ2-3,TGTGCCAGCAGCTCATTAGCGGGGACGTGGGATACGCAGTATTTT,CASSSLAGTWDTQYF
-,-,TRBV30,TRBJ1-5,TGTGCCTGGAGTAGGGGTATAGGTCAGCCCCAGCATTTT,CAWSRGIGQPQHF
few,TRBD2,TRBV4-3,TRBJ2-1,TGCGCCAGCAGCCAAGAGGGGACTAGCGGCAATGAGCAGTTCTTC,CASSQEGTSGNEQFF
-,-,TRBV15,TRBJ2-6,TGTGCCACCAGCAGAGATACAGGGCCCGGGGCCAACGTCCTGACTTTC,CATSRDTGPGANVLTF